This T cell receptor beta chain came from a study of blood T cell repertoires in COVID-19. CDR1 and CDR2 (germline): SGHAT, FQNNGV. The CDR3 is made up of 16 amino acids. V trimming: 5 bases; J trimming: 4 bases; junction bases outside the gene matches: 9. The data were produced by immunoSEQ multiplex PCR, yet TCRdb's version contains in-frame clones alone and is incomplete. The table has 300,000 to 400,000 clones, 85% seen once. The source material was peripheral blood. The TCR was taken from a human donor in a cohort sampled during active COVID-19. V gene TRBV11-2 combines with J gene TRBJ2-7; 12 positions match TRBD1. The CDR3 DNA reads TGTGCCAGCAGCCGAATATGGGGACAGGGGGCATACGAGCAGTACTTC. Amino acids: CASSRIWGQGAYEQYF.